This T cell receptor (beta chain) was sequenced in a study of identical twins. Each CDR3 protein gets one entry after TCRdb re-called the 5' RACE reads with MiXCR. The data show about 660,000 distinct CDR3 sequences, less than 10% seen once. V was cut by 0 bases and J by 7 bases, with 10 bases left in between. The CDR3 is made up of 14 amino acids. Per germline, CDR1 SGHNT and CDR2 YYREEE (reference sequence). As for this clonotype: Its antigen is still unknown. This may be a read error: a much more frequent sequence differs by one nucleotide.

General study results and limits: Among monozygotic twins, out-of-frame TCR alpha sharing exceeded what models predicted. Without tracking the same donors, conclusions rested on cross-sectional statistical analysis.

The same data also contributed to another study, on yellow fever vaccine responses in identical twins.

Material for sequencing was PBMCs. The TCR originated in a woman under 30 in good health. The chain uses TRBV5-4 and TRBJ2-2; no reliable D call. The CDR3 loop reads CASSLGPASGELFF. In nucleotides, the CDR3 is TGTGCCAGCAGCTTGGGGCCTGCCAGCGGGGAGCTGTTTTTT.